The sequence of this TCR beta chain was determined in a study of identical twins. MiXCR was run by TCRdb on the 5' RACE reads, yielding one entry per CDR3 protein. The data contain hundreds of thousands of distinct CDR3 sequences, 6% to 6.5% of them singletons. Sequenced input: naive T cells sorted from blood. This receptor was identified in a man younger than 35 in good health.

CDR3 coding DNA: TGTGCCTGGAGTGACAGGGCTACTCAGCCCCAGCATTTT. Translation gives CAWSDRATQPQHF. V usage is TRBV30 and J usage is TRBJ1-5, with a tentative D call TRBD1 (6 bases). Germline V gene data show CDR1 as GTSNPN and CDR2 as SVGIG (reference sequence). This CDR3 contains 13 residues. V was clipped by 1 base and J by 6 bases, with 10 bases between them.